Included here is one T cell receptor beta chain sequence, with context. The germline V gene has CDR1 LGHDT and CDR2 YNNKEL (reference sequence). The CDR3 extends over 15 amino acids. V shed 8 bases and J 3 bases; nucleotides not matched to a gene: 7. This sample was included in a study of blood T cell repertoires in COVID-19. Overall study context: Material from acute and convalescent COVID-19 was sourced from the United States, Italy and Spain. T cells, B-cell-depleted T cells, or PBMCs provided the cDNA or gDNA that served as material.

In the source study's methods: Estimation of nucleated cell counts was performed using reference gene primer amplification. The table came from immunoSEQ multiplex PCR; TCRdb's copy has only in-frame clones and leaves some out. That table supplies the V and J calls and clone size; D and trimming were determined from the DNA. This sample has some 230,000 clones, with approximately 80% found just once. This clonotype was sampled from a woman between 45 and 65 years old with acute or convalescent COVID-19. The sequenced sample was peripheral blood. V usage is TRBV3-1 (or the pseudogene TRBV3-2) and J usage is TRBJ2-2, with TRBD1 matching 9 bases. For the CDR3, the DNA is TGTGCCAGCGAACCGGGACAGGGTGACACCGGGGAGCTGTTTTTT. It yields the protein CASEPGQGDTGELFF.